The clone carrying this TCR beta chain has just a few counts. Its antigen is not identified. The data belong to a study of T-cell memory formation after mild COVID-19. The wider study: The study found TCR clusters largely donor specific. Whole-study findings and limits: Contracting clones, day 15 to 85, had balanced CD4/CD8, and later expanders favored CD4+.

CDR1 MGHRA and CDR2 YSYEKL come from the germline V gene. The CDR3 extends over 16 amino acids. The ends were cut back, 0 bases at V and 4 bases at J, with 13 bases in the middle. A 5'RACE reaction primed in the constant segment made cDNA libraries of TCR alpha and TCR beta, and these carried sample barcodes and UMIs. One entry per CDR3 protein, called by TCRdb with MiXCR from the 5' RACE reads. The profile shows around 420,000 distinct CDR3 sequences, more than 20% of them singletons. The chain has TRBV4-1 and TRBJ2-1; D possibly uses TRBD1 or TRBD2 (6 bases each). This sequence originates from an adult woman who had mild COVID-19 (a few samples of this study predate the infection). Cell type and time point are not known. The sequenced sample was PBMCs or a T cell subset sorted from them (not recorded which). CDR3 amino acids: CASSQDPGATYNEQFF. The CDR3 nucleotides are TGCGCCAGCAGCCAAGATCCGGGGGCAACGTACAATGAGCAGTTCTTC.